The 30 T cell receptor beta chains below all came from one sample that was sequenced in a study of OX40 agonist ivuxolimab in advanced cancers. Only in-frame clones appear in the TCRdb table, and some are missing; sequencing was by immunoSEQ multiplex PCR. The sample contains about 68,000 clones, approximately 90% of which appear only once. The sample was CD4+ or CD8+ T cells sorted from blood, taken in a trial of the OX40 agonist ivuxolimab. The receptors were sampled from an adult with an advanced solid tumor such as melanoma, head and neck, liver or kidney cancer.

This clone was seen a few times. This chain links TRBV2 with TRBJ1-2; 7 bases match TRBD1. This CDR3 contains 14 residues. Trimming took 1 base from V and 8 from J; bases not matched to a gene: 7. Germline CDR1 is SNHLY and CDR2 is FYNNEI. In nucleotides, the CDR3 is TGTGCCAGCAGTGAAGTAAGACAGGGAGGAGGCTACACCTTC. Its protein is CASSEVRQGGGYTF.

The chain is built from TRBV5-4 and TRBJ2-3; 15 positions agree with TRBD2. Germline V gene data show CDR1 as SGHNT and CDR2 as YYREEE (reference sequence). After removal of 3 bases from V and 4 bases from J, the junction contained 3 bases not matched to a gene. This CDR3 contains 16 residues. CDR3 protein: CASSSGLAGGADTQYF. In DNA form, the CDR3 reads TGTGCCAGCAGCTCGGGACTAGCGGGGGGCGCAGATACGCAGTATTTT.

This chain joins TRBV2 and TRBJ1-4, with D unresolved. Germline lookup yields CDR1 SNHLY and CDR2 FYNNEI. The CDR3 covers 13 residues. The V end was cut by 3 bases, the J end by 5 bases, with 7 bases between. CDR3 sequence reads: CASSDPHNEKLFF. DNA of the CDR3: TGTGCCAGCAGTGATCCCCACAATGAAAAACTGTTTTTT.

This chain uses TRBV19 with TRBJ2-3; 9 bases are a match to TRBD2. Losses at the gene ends were 5 bases for V and 7 bases for J; bases not matched to a gene: 13. Per the germline V gene, CDR1 is LNHDA and CDR2 is SQIVND (reference sequence). The CDR3 is 16 residues long. The CDR3 bases are TGTGCCAGTAGTGCCCCCCGGGCGGGAGGGCACTATACGCAGTATTTT. Amino acid sequence: CASSAPRAGGHYTQYF. The whole variable domain, remainder taken from reference TRBV19 and TRBJ2-3, is DGGITQSPKYLFRKEGQNVTLSCEQNLNHDAMYWYRQDPGQGLRLIYYSQIVNDFQKGDIAEGYSVSREKKESFPLTVTSAQKNPTAFYLCASSAPRAGGHYTQYFGPGTRLTVL.

This clone has a single count. This chain uses TRBV18 with TRBJ2-5; 7 bases match TRBD1. Germline V lookup: CDR1 KGHSH, CDR2 LQKENI. Losses at the gene ends were 3 bases for V and 2 bases for J; bases not matched to a gene: 3. The CDR3 covers 14 residues. DNA for the CDR3: TGTGCCAGCTCACCCACAGGGGTTCAAGAGACCCAGTACTTC. Residues: CASSPTGVQETQYF.

This clone appeared once. The chain uses TRBV6-1 and TRBJ2-7; D gene uncertain. Germline V gives CDR1 MNHNS, CDR2 SASEGT. The CDR3 loop spans 14 amino acids. The germline V and J ends were trimmed by 3 bases and 3 bases, with 12 bases remaining between them. In DNA, the CDR3 is TGTGCCAGCAGTGAGGCAGGCAAACTCTACGAGCAGTACTTC. Its protein is CASSEAGKLYEQYF.

This rearrangement joins TRBV28 to TRBJ2-1; D is undetermined. Per germline, CDR1 MDHEN and CDR2 SYDVKM. The CDR3 totals 15 residues. Trimming took 8 bases from V and 6 from J, leaving 20 bases between them. In DNA form, the CDR3 reads TGTGCCAGCCCACCCCCGGTAGGCAGCTTCAATGAGCAGTTCTTC. Residues: CASPPPVGSFNEQFF.

The chain recombines TRBV5-1 with TRBJ2-1, with 7 nucleotides matching TRBD1. The germline V gene encodes CDR1 SGHRS and CDR2 YFSETQ. The CDR3 is 15 amino acids. Losses at the gene ends were 4 bases for V and 3 bases for J; bases not matched to a gene: 7. CDR3 nucleotide sequence: TGCGCCAGCAGCGTGACGACAGGGAACTACAATGAGCAGTTCTTC. This gives the protein CASSVTTGNYNEQFF.

This clone showed up just once. V and J are TRBV19 and TRBJ2-3, with 16 bases fitting TRBD2. Per the germline V gene, CDR1 is LNHDA and CDR2 is SQIVND (reference sequence). Trimming cost V 7 bases and J 8 bases; bases outside gene matches: 9. The CDR3 has 16 residues. Here the CDR3 DNA reads TGTGCCAGTAACCCCCAGGGACTAGCGGGGGGGCTTACGCAGTATTTT. Its translation is CASNPQGLAGGLTQYF.

This chain connects TRBV19 to TRBJ2-1; a weak D match, TRBD1 (5 bases). Trimming stripped 7 bases from V and 0 bases from J, with 7 bases between. The CDR3 contains 13 residues. CDR1 is LNHDA and CDR2 is SQIVND in the germline V gene (reference sequence). The CDR3 region is CASTQGSYNEQFF. In nucleotides, the CDR3 is TGTGCCAGTACCCAGGGCTCCTACAATGAGCAGTTCTTC.

The genes are TRBV30 and TRBJ1-6; TRBD1 aligns across 8 bases. The CDR3 has 18 residues. Germline V gives CDR1 GTSNPN, CDR2 SVGIG (reference sequence). Trimming removed 1 base from V and 0 bases from J; junction bases left unmatched: 8. CDR3 sequence reads: CAWSGGTGVSSYNSPLHF. The CDR3 bases are TGTGCCTGGAGTGGTGGGACAGGAGTCAGCTCCTATAATTCACCCCTCCACTTT.

The chain combines TRBV19 with TRBJ1-2; 9 bases agree with TRBD1. The germline V gene has CDR1 LNHDA and CDR2 SQIVND (reference sequence). The CDR3 totals 17 residues. With 1 base clipped from V and 2 bases from J, the junction kept 8 bases outside the gene matches. This chain's CDR3 is CASSIVGTGIDNYGYTF. CDR3 DNA: TGTGCCAGTAGTATAGTAGGGACAGGGATCGACAACTATGGCTACACCTTC.

This rearrangement joins TRBV9 to TRBJ2-1; D might be TRBD1 or TRBD2, each matching 5 bases. The germline gives CDR1 SGDLS, CDR2 YYNGEE. This CDR3 is 15 amino acids long. The ends were cut back, 0 bases at V and 4 bases at J, with 11 bases in the middle. The CDR3 sequence is CASSVGLGTYNEQFF. In DNA form, the CDR3 reads TGTGCCAGCAGCGTAGGTCTAGGGACGTACAATGAGCAGTTCTTC. Together with reference TRBV9 and TRBJ2-1, the CDR3 gives the full variable domain: DSGVTQTPKHLITATGQRVTLRCSPRSGDLSVYWYQQSLDQGLQFLIQYYNGEERAKGNILERFSAQQFPDLHSELNLSSLELGDSALYFCASSVGLGTYNEQFFGPGTRLTVL.

The chain is built from TRBV19 and TRBJ2-2, with TRBD2 matching 9 bases. This CDR3 spans 17 amino acids. Germline V gene data show CDR1 as LNHDA and CDR2 as SQIVND (reference sequence). V was clipped by 5 bases and J by 7 bases; unmatched bases: 14. The CDR3 here is CASSAPPGTSLIGELFF. The CDR3 bases are TGTGCCAGTAGTGCTCCGCCCGGGACTAGCCTGATCGGGGAGCTGTTTTTT.

The chain recombines TRBV6-6 with TRBJ1-6, with D unclear. The CDR3 spans 14 residues. CDR1 MNHNY and CDR2 SVGAGI come from the germline V gene (reference sequence). Trimming cost V 6 bases and J 4 bases, with 10 bases left between them. This CDR3 reads CASSQSGYNSPLHF. The DNA for the CDR3 is TGTGCCAGCAGCCAATCGGGTTATAATTCACCCCTCCACTTT.

The J gene is TRBJ1-2, the V gene TRBV5-1; D gene unclear. From germline, CDR1 is SGHRS and CDR2 YFSETQ. V was shortened by 1 base and J by 4 bases, with 14 bases between the two germline ends. This CDR3 has 15 amino acids. CDR3 amino acids: CASSLPDSASYGYTF. The CDR3 DNA is TGCGCCAGCAGCTTGCCCGATTCAGCATCCTATGGCTACACCTTC. Filled out from reference TRBV5-1 and TRBJ1-2, the complete variable domain reads KAGVTQTPRYLIKTRGQQVTLSCSPISGHRSVSWYQQTPGQGLQFLFEYFSETQRNKGNFPGRFSGRQFSNSRSEMNVSTLELGDSALYLCASSLPDSASYGYTFGSGTRLTVV.

As DNA, the CDR3 is TGCGCCAGCAGCTTGGATCCTACTAGCGTCTACGAGCAGTACTTC. Translating gives CASSLDPTSVYEQYF. The chain is built from TRBV5-1 and TRBJ2-7; 7 bases agree with TRBD2. Trimming cost V 0 bases and J 3 bases; bases outside gene matches: 6. The CDR3 extends over 15 amino acids. The germline gives CDR1 SGHRS, CDR2 YFSETQ.

The chain joins TRBV5-4 to TRBJ2-1; 7 nucleotides line up with TRBD1. This CDR3 contains 13 residues. Germline CDR1 is SGHNT and CDR2 is YYREEE (reference sequence). The V segment lost 2 bases and the J segment 5 bases; nucleotides outside the gene matches: 1. CDR3 in DNA: TGTGCCAGCAGCTTTACAGGGGACAATGAGCAGTTCTTC. It codes for CASSFTGDNEQFF. Full variable domain (rest looked up from reference TRBV5-4 and TRBJ2-1): ETGVTQSPTHLIKTRGQQVTLRCSSQSGHNTVSWYQQALGQGPQFIFQYYREEENGRGNFPPRFSGLQFPNYSSELNVNALELDDSALYLCASSFTGDNEQFFGPGTRLTVL.

The CDR3 DNA is TGTGCCAGCAGCCAAGTGGGATTCTATGGCTACACCTTC. This codes for CASSQVGFYGYTF. The gene calls are TRBV14 and TRBJ1-2; D uncertain. Trimming shortened V by 1 base and J by 4 bases, and 7 bases separated the two germline ends. This CDR3 has 13 residues. CDR1 is SGHDN and CDR2 is FVKESK in the germline V gene.

The J gene is TRBJ2-5, the V gene TRBV2; possible D gene TRBD2, 5 bases. The assigned J gene may be wrong: the sequence end matches TRBJ2-7 better. Germline V CDR1 and CDR2: SNHLY, FYNNEI. This CDR3 contains 11 residues. CDR3 in DNA: TGTGCCAGCAACTCGGCGGGCGAGCAGTACTTC. It specifies CASNSAGEQYF.

This rearrangement joins TRBV6-5 to TRBJ2-1; tentatively, D is TRBD2 (5 bases). Germline lookup yields CDR1 MNHEY and CDR2 SVGAGI. V gave up 4 bases and J gave up 3 bases, with 16 bases separating them. The CDR3 runs 16 residues. In DNA, the CDR3 is TGTGCCAGCAGTTCCCTCGGACTCGACGTCTACAATGAGCAGTTCTTC. Its protein is CASSSLGLDVYNEQFF.

This rearrangement joins TRBV19 to TRBJ2-3; 7 positions agree with TRBD2. This CDR3 spans 14 amino acids. Germline V gives CDR1 LNHDA, CDR2 SQIVND (reference sequence). With V trimmed by 3 bases and J by 3 bases, 3 bases remained unmatched. DNA for the CDR3: TGTGCCAGTAGTATCACTAGCGCAACAGATACGCAGTATTTT. Its translation is CASSITSATDTQYF.

The chain links TRBV11-3 to TRBJ1-3; maybe TRBD1 (6 bases). The germline V and J ends were trimmed by 3 bases and 3 bases, with 12 bases remaining between them. This CDR3 comprises 15 residues. CDR1 and CDR2 (germline): SGHNT, YENEEA. Here the CDR3 reads CASSLQGNFGNTIYF. CDR3 bases: TGTGCCAGCAGCTTGCAGGGGAACTTTGGAAACACCATATATTTT.

The chain recombines TRBV20-1 with TRBJ2-5; D not certain. CDR1 and CDR2 from the germline V gene are DFQATT and SNEGSKA (reference sequence). The CDR3 runs 11 residues. Deletions cut 6 bases from V and 4 bases from J, with 9 bases between. DNA for the CDR3: TGCAGTGCCGGCCCCCCAGAGACCCAGTACTTC. It encodes CSAGPPETQYF.

The J gene is TRBJ2-1, the V gene TRBV11-1; D remains ambiguous. V lost 5 bases, J lost 4 bases, and 12 bases lay in between. This CDR3 contains 14 residues. Germline assignment: CDR1 SGHAT and CDR2 FQDESV (reference sequence). CDR3 in DNA: TGTGCCAGCAGCGCGACCCGGGTGTACAATGAGCAGTTCTTC. Its translation: CASSATRVYNEQFF. Combining the CDR3 with reference TRBV11-1 and TRBJ2-1 gives the whole variable domain EAEVAQSPRYKITEKSQAVAFWCDPISGHATLYWYRQILGQGPELLVQFQDESVVDDSQLPKDRFSAERLKGVDSTLKIQPAELGDSAMYLCASSATRVYNEQFFGPGTRLTVL.

DNA for the CDR3: TGTGCCAGCAGGGCTGACCCTATGACGCGTGAAAAACTGTTTTTT. Translated, it gives CASRADPMTREKLFF. The chain is built from TRBV6-1 and TRBJ1-4; no firm D call. The CDR3 extends over 15 amino acids. Germline CDR1 and CDR2: MNHNS and SASEGT. Between the trimmed V and J ends, which lost 6 bases and 7 bases, there was a span of 18 bases.

The chain links TRBV6-1 to TRBJ1-1, with D unclear. The CDR3 runs to 14 residues. Looked up from germline, CDR1 is MNHNS and CDR2 is SASEGT. Deletions cut 3 bases from V and 0 bases from J, with 8 bases between. CDR3 loop: CASSDYFLNTEAFF. CDR3 coding DNA: TGTGCCAGCAGTGACTATTTTCTGAACACTGAAGCTTTCTTT.

This chain links TRBV11-2 with TRBJ2-3, with 10 positions matching TRBD2. This CDR3 spans 15 amino acids. J gave up 5 bases and V 2 bases, and 4 bases lay outside the gene matches. Looked up from germline, CDR1 is SGHAT and CDR2 is FQNNGV. CDR3 nucleotides: TGTGCCAGCAGCTTACTAGCGGGAGCGGGAGATACGCAGTATTTT. Translated: CASSLLAGAGDTQYF.

This clone was seen only once. This sequence joins TRBV10-3 and TRBJ2-5; 14 bases are shared with TRBD2. The germline V gene has CDR1 ENHRY and CDR2 SYGVKD. CDR3 size: 14 residues. The ends lost 9 bases at V and 5 bases at J; junction bases unmatched: 5. The CDR3 loop is CAIGTSGRGETQYF. In nucleotides, the CDR3 is TGTGCCATAGGGACTAGCGGGAGAGGGGAGACCCAGTACTTC.

This chain uses TRBV19 with TRBJ2-5; no firm D call. V lost 3 bases, J lost 2 bases, and 13 bases lay in between. CDR1 is LNHDA and CDR2 is SQIVND in the germline V gene (reference sequence). The CDR3 extends over 15 amino acids. CDR3 coding DNA: TGTGCCAGTAGTATCCAAAATGGGAATCAAGAGACCCAGTACTTC. It codes for CASSIQNGNQETQYF.